The 17 T cell receptor beta chains in this list originate from one sample, sequenced in a study of regulatory T cells in long-lasting Graves disease. Arm-PCR of CDR3 regions and iRepertoire HTBI primers were used to build TCR beta libraries. TCRdb analysed the multiplex PCR reads with MiXCR anew, one entry per CDR3 protein. The repertoire consists of fewer than 550,000 distinct CDR3 sequences, with 15% to 20% occurring once and the leading ten covering about 25%. Time point described: newly diagnosed GD, antithyroid drugs for less than 3 months. Following extraction of RNA from PBMCs, that RNA was used to make the TCR library. These data also featured in a second study, about T cells in Graves' hyperthyroidism and ophthalmopathy.

The input for sequencing was peripheral blood mononuclear cells (PBMCs), taken at new diagnosis, from a patient treated with antithyroid drugs. All receptors derive from a woman aged 40-60 years with Graves disease.

J is TRBJ2-1 and V is TRBV20-1; 10 nucleotides match TRBD1. V shed 2 bases, J shed 7 bases, and the junction held 11 bases outside the gene matches. Germline V lookup: CDR1 DFQATT, CDR2 SNEGSKA (reference sequence). The CDR3 is made up of 16 amino acids. The CDR3 region has the DNA TGCAGTGCTAGATTCTCCACCGGGACAGGGGAAAATGAGCAGTTCTTC. Encoded protein: CSARFSTGTGENEQFF.

This clonotype was observed at least ten times. This chain connects TRBV7-9 to TRBJ2-1, with TRBD1 matching 8 bases. The CDR3 loop spans 15 amino acids. The V gene end was trimmed by 5 bases and the J gene end by 4 bases; junction bases not matched to a gene: 7. The V gene's germline CDR1 is SEHNR and CDR2 FQNEAQ (reference sequence). The CDR3 coding sequence is TGTGCCAGCAGCACGACAGGGGTGGGGTACAATGAGCAGTTCTTC. It is translated as CASSTTGVGYNEQFF.

The chain is built from TRBV3-1 and TRBJ1-4, with TRBD1 as a possible D gene (5 bases). Germline lookup yields CDR1 LGHDT and CDR2 YNNKEL (reference sequence). The CDR3 totals 19 residues. The V end lost 3 bases, the J end lost 0 bases, and 20 bases lay between the germline ends. The CDR3 nucleotides read TGTGCCAGCAGCCACGAGGCAGGGCCGGCCGCCACAACTAATGAAAAACTGTTTTTT. Residues: CASSHEAGPAATTNEKLFF.

The gene calls are TRBV10-3 and TRBJ2-7, with 13 nucleotides matching TRBD2. The CDR3 covers 15 residues. Germline V gene sequence: CDR1 ENHRY, CDR2 SYGVKD. The V gene end was trimmed by 4 bases and the J gene end by 3 bases; junction bases not matched to a gene: 3. The CDR3 bases are TGTGCCATCAGTGCGACTAGCGGGGGGATCTACGAGCAGTACTTC. Its protein product is CAISATSGGIYEQYF.

This clonotype showed up many times. The V call is TRBV28, the J call TRBJ1-2, with 9 bases that match TRBD1. The germline gives CDR1 MDHEN, CDR2 SYDVKM. With V trimmed by 2 bases and J by 6 bases, 7 bases remained unmatched. This CDR3 has 15 amino acids. The CDR3 sequence: CASSLVGQGIHGYTF. Here the CDR3 DNA reads TGTGCCAGCAGTTTAGTTGGACAGGGGATTCATGGCTACACCTTC.

This clonotype was seen more than once but under ten times. The rearrangement uses TRBV4-1 and TRBJ1-2; 7 bases align to TRBD1. The CDR3 has 16 residues. CDR1 and CDR2 (germline): MGHRA, YSYEKL. V lost 1 base and J lost 0; bases outside the gene matches: 5. CDR3 region: CASSQASDRANYGYTF. As DNA, the CDR3 is TGCGCCAGCAGCCAAGCCTCCGACAGGGCTAACTATGGCTACACCTTC.

This clonotype has a count of ten or more. The chain joins TRBV3-1 to TRBJ2-3; TRBD2 agrees at 11 bases. CDR1 and CDR2 from the germline V gene are LGHDT and YNNKEL (reference sequence). This CDR3 has 18 residues. J gave up 3 bases and V 0 bases, and 8 bases lay outside the gene matches. The CDR3 bases are TGTGCCAGCAGCCAAGAAAGGGGTAGCGGGGGGGCTACAGATACGCAGTATTTT. It specifies CASSQERGSGGATDTQYF.

This clonotype was seen repeatedly, ten times or more. The J gene is TRBJ2-1, the V gene TRBV5-1, with D perhaps TRBD1 or TRBD2 (5 bases each). Germline V gene sequence: CDR1 SGHRS, CDR2 YFSETQ. The V gene lost 0 bases and the J gene lost 9 bases, with 13 bases spanning the gap. The CDR3 loop spans 14 amino acids. In nucleotides, the CDR3 is TGCGCCAGCAGCTTGGAGGTTCCGGGGACTGAGCAGTTCTTC. Residues: CASSLEVPGTEQFF.

This clonotype was seen just once. The chain employs TRBV7-9 and TRBJ1-5; the D gene is possibly TRBD1 (6 bases). This CDR3 has 15 residues. The V gene lost 3 bases and the J gene lost 4 bases, with 13 bases spanning the gap. Germline assignment: CDR1 SEHNR and CDR2 FQNEAQ (reference sequence). Here the CDR3 reads CASSFTGTKNQPQHF. CDR3 DNA sequence: TGTGCCAGCAGCTTTACCGGGACAAAGAATCAGCCCCAGCATTTT.

A few counts support this clonotype. The chain recombines TRBV29-1 with TRBJ1-1; D call uncertain. V lost 7 bases, J lost 10 bases, and 22 bases lay in between. Germline CDR1 reads SQVTM; CDR2 reads ANQGSEA. The CDR3 is 13 residues long. The CDR3 is CSAPNREQGRAFF. The CDR3 nucleotides read TGCAGCGCCCCAAACCGGGAGCAAGGACGAGCTTTCTTT.

This clonotype was recorded at least ten times. The V gene is TRBV12-3 or TRBV12-4, the J gene TRBJ1-1, with a weak D call TRBD1 (6 bases). CDR3 length equals 13 residues. V lost 2 bases and J 12 bases, leaving 16 bases between the germline ends. The CDR3 sequence: CASSLPGGATTFF. CDR3 DNA sequence: TGTGCCAGCAGTTTACCGGGGGGCGCGACGACTTTCTTT.

This clonotype was seen more than once but under ten times. V is TRBV14 and J is TRBJ1-5; no reliable D call. This CDR3 region has 12 residues. Germline V gene data show CDR1 as SGHDN and CDR2 as FVKESK. V lost 1 base to trimming and J lost 9 bases, with 7 bases between them. Here the CDR3 reads CASSQVRGPQHF. DNA for the CDR3: TGTGCCAGCAGCCAAGTTCGAGGGCCCCAGCATTTT.

The chain employs TRBV4-2 and TRBJ1-4; TRBD1 agrees at 7 bases. The junction had 6 bases not matched to a gene; V was cut back by 1 base and J by 10 bases. Germline CDR1 LGHNA, CDR2 YNFKEQ. The CDR3 extends over 14 amino acids. As DNA, the CDR3 is TGTGCCAGCAGCCAAGCCGGGACAGAAGGAAAACTGTTTTTT. Protein: CASSQAGTEGKLFF.

The sample holds a few counts of this clonotype. J is TRBJ1-2 and V is TRBV4-1; 7 nucleotides match TRBD1. The junction had 4 bases not matched to a gene; V was cut back by 1 base and J by 5 bases. The CDR3 runs to 14 residues. Germline assignment: CDR1 MGHRA and CDR2 YSYEKL. The CDR3 DNA follows: TGCGCCAGCAGCCAAGGGGGACAGATATATGGCTACACCTTC. Translating gives CASSQGGQIYGYTF.

The gene calls are TRBV6-2 or TRBV6-3 and TRBJ1-2, with D maybe TRBD1 (6 bases). V lost 6 bases, J lost 6 bases, and 14 bases lay in between. This CDR3 has 13 amino acids. Germline-derived CDR1 and CDR2 are MNHEY and SVGEGT. CDR3 region: CASSFVQGDGYTF. The CDR3 nucleotides are TGTGCCAGCAGCTTCGTACAGGGAGATGGCTACACCTTC.

This clonotype was detected once. This chain uses TRBV5-6 with TRBJ2-5; D remains unclear. Germline V CDR1 and CDR2: SGHDT, YYEEEE. CDR3 length equals 14 residues. The V gene lost 6 bases and the J gene lost 2 bases, with 14 bases spanning the gap. The CDR3 sequence is CASTWQSVQETQYF. The CDR3 nucleotides are TGTGCCAGCACCTGGCAAAGCGTACAAGAGACCCAGTACTTC.

This clonotype was observed at least ten times. The rearrangement links TRBV7-8 to TRBJ1-6, with 8 bases lining up with TRBD1. With 5 bases clipped from V and 9 bases from J, the junction kept 9 bases outside the gene matches. The CDR3 extends over 15 amino acids. Germline-derived CDR1 and CDR2 are SGHVS and FQNEAQ. CDR3 in DNA: TGTGCCAGCAGCCCTCTGACAGGGGAGAGTTCACCCCTCCACTTT. This gives the protein CASSPLTGESSPLHF. Full variable domain (remainder filled in from reference TRBV7-8 and TRBJ1-6): GAGVSQSPRYKVAKRGQDVALRCDPISGHVSLFWYQQALGQGPEFLTYFQNEAQLDKSGLPSDRFFAERPEGSVSTLKIQRTQQEDSAVYLCASSPLTGESSPLHFGNGTRLTVT.